The 15 T cell receptor beta chains below were found in one sample sequenced in a study of CD8 T cells in Susac syndrome. Reverse transcription of roughly 0.45 to 1 ug RNA was performed with random hexamers. Using its own MiXCR run on the immunoSEQ multiplex PCR reads, TCRdb lists one record per CDR3 protein. Of about 180,000 distinct CDR3 sequences detected, approximately 95% appear once; the ten largest clones hold around 0.15%. Sequenced input: CD8+ T cells from PBMCs. Receptor source: a human donor with multiple sclerosis.

This sequence joins TRBV9 and TRBJ2-1, with a weak D call TRBD1 (5 bases). Trimming left V 1 base short and J 8 bases short, with 13 bases between. CDR3 length: 14 amino acids. Germline CDR1 and CDR2: SGDLS and YYNGEE. CDR3 sequence (DNA): TGTGCCAGCAGCGTATGGGGCCGTTTCGATGAGCAGTTCTTC. This gives the protein CASSVWGRFDEQFF.

The chain has TRBV7-9 and TRBJ2-7, with TRBD2 as a possible D gene (5 bases). CDR1 is SEHNR, CDR2 FQNEAQ, per germline (reference sequence). The V and J ends lost 5 bases and 0 bases respectively, with 8 bases between them. The CDR3 runs to 13 residues. The CDR3 loop is CASSGETSYEQYF. In DNA form, the CDR3 reads TGTGCCAGCAGCGGGGAGACCTCCTACGAGCAGTACTTC.

V and J are TRBV6-1 and TRBJ2-4; possible D gene TRBD1, 6 bases. V was trimmed by 6 bases and J by 8 bases, leaving 17 bases between them. Germline values: CDR1 MNHNS, CDR2 SASEGT. The length of the CDR3 is 14 residues. The CDR3 DNA reads as TGTGCCAGCAGGGAAAACAGGGTAGATCACATTCAGTACTTC. Translated: CASRENRVDHIQYF.

This clonotype was observed a single time. V usage is TRBV24-1 and J usage is TRBJ1-2; 7 nucleotides agree with TRBD1. Germline V gene sequence: CDR1 KGHDR, CDR2 SFDVKD. The CDR3 totals 14 residues. V was clipped by 6 bases and J by 5 bases; unmatched bases: 8. The CDR3 reads CATSQGTASYGYTF. In DNA form, the CDR3 reads TGTGCCACCAGTCAAGGGACAGCCTCGTATGGCTACACCTTC.

The chain combines TRBV29-1 with TRBJ1-1; D ambiguous. V lost 4 bases to trimming and J lost 6 bases, with 6 bases between them. The CDR3 is 10 residues long. Germline V gene sequence: CDR1 SQVTM, CDR2 ANQGSEA. In nucleotides, the CDR3 is TGCAGCGTTGGCGACCCTGAAGCTTTCTTT. It is translated as CSVGDPEAFF.

This chain links TRBV15 with TRBJ2-7; 8 bases align to TRBD2. Germline CDR1 and CDR2: LNHNV and YYDKDF (reference sequence). With V trimmed by 8 bases and J by 2 bases, 5 bases remained unmatched. The length of the CDR3 is 13 residues. CDR3 coding DNA: TGTGCCACCGGCACTAGCGGCCCCTACGAGCAGTACTTC. Encoded protein: CATGTSGPYEQYF.

The CDR3 is CASKGKLYSAVSTDTQYF. CDR3 coding DNA: TGTGCCAGCAAGGGGAAACTTTACTCCGCGGTTAGCACAGATACGCAGTATTTT. The rearrangement joins TRBV6-1 to TRBJ2-3; possibly TRBD1 for D (5 bases). Trimming shortened V by 7 bases and J by 0 bases, and 23 bases separated the two germline ends. This CDR3 has 18 amino acids. CDR1 is MNHNS, CDR2 SASEGT, per germline.

The genes are TRBV4-1 and TRBJ1-4; no firm D call. The CDR3 is made up of 12 amino acids. CDR1 and CDR2 (germline): MGHRA, YSYEKL. V shed 6 bases and J shed 8 bases, with 10 bases lying between them. The CDR3 reads CASSPGPEKLFF. DNA for the CDR3: TGCGCCAGCAGTCCCGGGCCAGAAAAACTGTTTTTT.

This sequence joins TRBV29-1 and TRBJ2-2; no reliable D call. The ends were cut back, 1 base at V and 5 bases at J, with 5 bases in the middle. CDR1 SQVTM and CDR2 ANQGSEA come from the germline V gene. The CDR3 totals 12 residues. The CDR3 is CSVEGGTGELFF. The CDR3 DNA follows: TGCAGCGTTGAAGGAGGTACCGGGGAGCTGTTTTTT.

The V and J genes are TRBV29-1 and TRBJ1-2; maybe TRBD1 (6 bases). This CDR3 has 16 residues. Germline CDR1 SQVTM, CDR2 ANQGSEA. Trimming removed 4 bases at V and 3 bases at J, with 21 bases between. Here the CDR3 DNA reads TGCAGCGTTGTGGGGGCTGGACAGACGGGGTACTATGGCTACACCTTC. It specifies CSVVGAGQTGYYGYTF.

This chain links TRBV27 with TRBJ1-1; D gene uncertain. Germline V gene sequence: CDR1 MNHEY, CDR2 SMNVEV (reference sequence). The length of the CDR3 is 11 residues. Trimming stripped 11 bases from V and 5 bases from J, with 12 bases between. CDR3 in amino acids: CAAVGWTEAFF. The CDR3 nucleotides read TGTGCCGCGGTGGGGTGGACTGAAGCTTTCTTT.

This chain links TRBV7-9 with TRBJ1-2; 8 nucleotides align to TRBD1. The germline V gene has CDR1 SEHNR and CDR2 FQNEAQ (reference sequence). This CDR3 is built from 13 residues. J lost 10 bases, V lost 6 bases, and 10 bases had no gene match. CDR3: CASRGSQGGLYTF. CDR3 nucleotides: TGTGCCAGCAGAGGGTCACAGGGGGGCCTCTACACCTTC. The full variable domain, in which reference TRBV7-9 and TRBJ1-2 provide the parts outside the CDR3, is DTGVSQNPRHKITKRGQNVTFRCDPISEHNRLYWYRQTLGQGPEFLTYFQNEAQLEKSRLLSDRFSAERPKGSFSTLEIQRTEQGDSAMYLCASRGSQGGLYTFGSGTRLTVV.

The chain recombines TRBV9 with TRBJ2-2, with D possibly TRBD1 on 6 matching bases. Germline CDR1 reads SGDLS; CDR2 reads YYNGEE. The CDR3 runs to 12 residues. Trimming cost V 5 bases and J 6 bases, with 8 bases left between them. CDR3 nucleotide sequence: TGTGCCAGCAGAAACAGGGCCGGGGAGCTGTTTTTT. It encodes CASRNRAGELFF.

The chain combines TRBV30 with TRBJ1-1; 7 bases line up with TRBD1. V was clipped by 4 bases and J by 7 bases; unmatched bases: 12. Germline CDR1 is GTSNPN and CDR2 is SVGIG (reference sequence). The CDR3 length is 14 residues. In DNA form, the CDR3 reads TGTGCCTGGAATCCTCCTAAGGGGGCCGATGAAGCTTTCTTT. Translated: CAWNPPKGADEAFF. The variable domain in full, completed from reference TRBV30 and TRBJ1-1, reads SQTIHQWPATLVQPVGSPLSLECTVEGTSNPNLYWYRQAAGRGLQLLFYSVGIGQISSEVPQNLSASRPQDRQFILSSKKLLLSDSGFYLCAWNPPKGADEAFFGQGTRLTVV.

This rearrangement joins TRBV9 to TRBJ2-7, with D perhaps TRBD1 (6 bases). CDR1 SGDLS and CDR2 YYNGEE come from the germline V gene. This CDR3 comprises 14 residues. The ends were cut back, 4 bases at V and 0 bases at J, with 11 bases in the middle. The CDR3: CASSQGISSYEQYF. The CDR3 DNA sequence: TGTGCCAGCAGCCAGGGGATCAGCTCCTACGAGCAGTACTTC.